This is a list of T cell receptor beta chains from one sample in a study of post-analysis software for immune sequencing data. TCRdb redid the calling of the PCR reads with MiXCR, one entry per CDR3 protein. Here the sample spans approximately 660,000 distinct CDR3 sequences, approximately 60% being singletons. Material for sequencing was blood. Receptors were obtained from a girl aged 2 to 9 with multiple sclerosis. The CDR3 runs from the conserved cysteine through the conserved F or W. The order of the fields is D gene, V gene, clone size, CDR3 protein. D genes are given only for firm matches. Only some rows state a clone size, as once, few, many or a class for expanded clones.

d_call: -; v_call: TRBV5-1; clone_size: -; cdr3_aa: CASSLADGDTQYF
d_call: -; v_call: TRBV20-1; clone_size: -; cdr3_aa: CSALAKTYNEQFF
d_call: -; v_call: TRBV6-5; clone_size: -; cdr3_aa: CASIVKGYTEAFF
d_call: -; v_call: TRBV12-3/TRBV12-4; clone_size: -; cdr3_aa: CASSLSVRPYTEAFF
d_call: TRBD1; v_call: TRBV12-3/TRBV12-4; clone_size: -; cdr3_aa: CASSFGRGPYNEQFF
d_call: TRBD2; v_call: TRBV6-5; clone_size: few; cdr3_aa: CASRPRAGGPTDTQYF
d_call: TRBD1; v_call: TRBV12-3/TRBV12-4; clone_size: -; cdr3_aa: CASSSHGTGNQPQHF
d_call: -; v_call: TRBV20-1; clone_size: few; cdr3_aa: CSAPERSNQETQYF
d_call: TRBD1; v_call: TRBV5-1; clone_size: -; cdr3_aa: CASSLWDRRTYEQYF
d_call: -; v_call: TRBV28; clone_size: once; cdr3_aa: CASSYDLQGNQPQHF
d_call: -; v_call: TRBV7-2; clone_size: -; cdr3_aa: CASSWIDTEAFF
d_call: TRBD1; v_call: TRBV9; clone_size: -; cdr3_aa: CASSLQGAGEKLFF
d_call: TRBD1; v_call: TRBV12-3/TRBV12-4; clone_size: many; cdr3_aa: CASSLQGAETQYF
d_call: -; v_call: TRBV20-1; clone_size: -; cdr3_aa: CSARSGANQETQYF
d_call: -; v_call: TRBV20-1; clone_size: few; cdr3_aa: CSAPLAGKDNEQFF
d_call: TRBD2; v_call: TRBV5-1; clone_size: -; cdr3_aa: CASSLRGTSDPINDEQFF
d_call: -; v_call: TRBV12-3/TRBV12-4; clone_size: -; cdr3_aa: CASSSFVTEAFF
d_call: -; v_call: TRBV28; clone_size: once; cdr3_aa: CASSLFRGINEQFF
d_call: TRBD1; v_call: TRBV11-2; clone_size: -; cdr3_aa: CASSFTGGADTEAFF
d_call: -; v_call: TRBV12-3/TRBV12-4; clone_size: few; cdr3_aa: CASSFSWAEAYEQYF
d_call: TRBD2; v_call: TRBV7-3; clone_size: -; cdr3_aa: CASSRGLLPDTQYF
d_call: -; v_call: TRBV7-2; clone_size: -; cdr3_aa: CASSLQTGAGELFF
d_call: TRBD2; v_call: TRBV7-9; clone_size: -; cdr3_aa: CASSLGRGGAYNEQFF
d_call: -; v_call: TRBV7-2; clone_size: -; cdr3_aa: CASSRRGRGQTQYF
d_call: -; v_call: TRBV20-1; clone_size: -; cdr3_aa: CSASPGWEGGEQYF
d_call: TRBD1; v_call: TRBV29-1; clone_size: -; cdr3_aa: CSGTTGDRGEKLFF
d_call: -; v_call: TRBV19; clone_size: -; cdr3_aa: CASSIDTVNTEAFF
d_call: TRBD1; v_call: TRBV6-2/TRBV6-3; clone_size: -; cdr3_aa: CASSPAGTGGIYYGHTF
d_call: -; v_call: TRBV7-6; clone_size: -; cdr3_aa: CASSLVSSPEREQFF
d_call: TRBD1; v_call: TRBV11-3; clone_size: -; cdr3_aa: CASSLGEQGAGETQYF
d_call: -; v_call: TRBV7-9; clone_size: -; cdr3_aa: CASSLDGSINEQFF
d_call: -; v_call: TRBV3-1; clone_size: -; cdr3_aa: CASSLREDRSGYTF
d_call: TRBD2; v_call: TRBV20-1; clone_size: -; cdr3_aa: CSASTQTSSIYEQYF
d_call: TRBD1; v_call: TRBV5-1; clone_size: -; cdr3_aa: CASSFGQGARDYGYTF
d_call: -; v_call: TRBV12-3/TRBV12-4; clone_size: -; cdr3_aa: CASSSTNTQYF
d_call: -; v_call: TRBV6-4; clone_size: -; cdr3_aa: CASSNAGTSSYEQYF
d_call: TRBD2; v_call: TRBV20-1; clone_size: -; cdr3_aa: CSAAGGGGHSYEQYF
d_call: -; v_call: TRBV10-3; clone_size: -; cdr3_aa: CATHAVSMDGNEAFF
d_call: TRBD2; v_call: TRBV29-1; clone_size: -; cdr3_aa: CSVGRLAGEGETQYF
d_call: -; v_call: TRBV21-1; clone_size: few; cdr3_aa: CASSYTSGRADETQYF
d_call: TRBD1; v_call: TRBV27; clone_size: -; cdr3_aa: CASSLTWTGGETQYF
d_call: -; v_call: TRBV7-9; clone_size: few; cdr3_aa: CASSAPIRAAETQYF
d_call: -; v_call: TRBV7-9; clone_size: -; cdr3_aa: CASSLANRNTEAFF
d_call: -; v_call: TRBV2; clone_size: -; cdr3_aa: CASIDRAQETQYF
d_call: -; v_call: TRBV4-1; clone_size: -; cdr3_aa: CASSQDRGYPYEQYF
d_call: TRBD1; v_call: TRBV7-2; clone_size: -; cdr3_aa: CASSASTGAAYEQYF
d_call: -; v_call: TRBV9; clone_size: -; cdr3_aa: CASSVGSNSPLHF